Presented here are 18 T cell receptor beta chains from one specimen sequenced in a study of cytomegalovirus exposure and HLA in healthy donors. The PCR had 60 Vbeta and 13 Jbeta primers. Data came from immunoSEQ multiplex PCR; TCRdb stores just in-frame clones and leaves some out. This repertoire includes under 200,000 clones. The sequenced sample was PBMCs. These receptors came from a woman aged 18-29 years in good health and CMV-seropositive.

The chain links TRBV7-2 to TRBJ2-3; a weak D match, TRBD2 (7 bases). Germline V gene data show CDR1 as SGHTA and CDR2 as FQGNSA. The CDR3 extends over 18 amino acids. V was pared by 5 bases and J by 4 bases, with 25 bases between. CDR3 residues: CASSKGGLPKPRPDTQYF. The CDR3 DNA is TGTGCCAGCAGCAAAGGGGGACTACCTAAACCCAGGCCAGATACGCAGTATTTT.

V usage is TRBV2 and J usage is TRBJ1-5; D not resolved. Germline V CDR1 and CDR2: SNHLY, FYNNEI. The CDR3 consists of 13 residues. Deletions cut 8 bases from V and 3 bases from J, with 11 bases between. This chain's CDR3 is CASGHRDNQPQHF. For the CDR3, the DNA is TGTGCCAGCGGGCACAGAGACAATCAGCCCCAGCATTTT.

This chain joins TRBV6-1 and TRBJ2-5, with D perhaps matching TRBD1 (6 bases). The CDR3 has 15 residues. Germline-derived CDR1 and CDR2 are MNHNS and SASEGT. Trimming removed 11 bases from V and 5 bases from J, with 24 bases in between. The CDR3 is CAALPTQGLGETQYF. CDR3 coding DNA: TGTGCCGCCCTCCCCACACAGGGTTTGGGGGAGACCCAGTACTTC.

The rearrangement joins TRBV7-2 to TRBJ1-6, with TRBD1 identical over 11 bases. Germline-derived CDR1 and CDR2 are SGHTA and FQGNSA. The CDR3 has 16 residues. J gave up 11 bases and V 4 bases, and 10 bases lay outside the gene matches. The CDR3 nucleotides are TGTGCCAGCAGCTCCGCTGGACAGGGGGCTGGTACACCCCTCCACTTT. Its translation is CASSSAGQGAGTPLHF.

The chain uses TRBV7-9 and TRBJ2-7; 7 nucleotides agree with TRBD1. Germline CDR1 reads SEHNR; CDR2 reads FQNEAQ (reference sequence). This CDR3 contains 14 residues. J was trimmed by 4 bases and V by 1 base; bases with no gene match: 4. The CDR3: CASSLDRGPYEQYF. In nucleotides, the CDR3 is TGTGCCAGCAGCTTAGACAGGGGACCGTACGAGCAGTACTTC.

The gene calls are TRBV4-3 and TRBJ1-1; unclear D gene. Looked up from germline, CDR1 is LGHNA and CDR2 is YSLEER. The V end lost 0 bases, the J end lost 4 bases, and 12 bases lay between the germline ends. The CDR3 contains 15 residues. In nucleotides, the CDR3 is TGCGCCAGCAGCCAAGAGAGGGCTCTACGCACTGAAGCTTTCTTT. Protein sequence: CASSQERALRTEAFF.

The chain couples TRBV9 to TRBJ1-6; D might be TRBD1 (5 bases). CDR3 length equals 14 residues. Germline CDR1 SGDLS, CDR2 YYNGEE. The ends were cut back, 2 bases at V and 5 bases at J, with 8 bases in the middle. CDR3 region: CASSVQGNNSPLHF. CDR3 coding DNA: TGTGCCAGCAGCGTCCAGGGAAATAATTCACCCCTCCACTTT.

For the CDR3, the DNA is TGTGCCAGCGGCCGACGGGGGGGTCATTACAATGAGCAGTTCTTC. The encoded protein is CASGRRGGHYNEQFF. The V and J genes are TRBV2 and TRBJ2-1; 8 nucleotides match TRBD2. Germline CDR1 is SNHLY and CDR2 is FYNNEI. This CDR3 spans 15 amino acids. V shed 8 bases, J shed 4 bases, and the junction held 10 bases outside the gene matches.

V and J are TRBV6-1 and TRBJ2-7; D may be TRBD1 (5 bases). Germline V gives CDR1 MNHNS, CDR2 SASEGT. The CDR3 runs 11 residues. Trimming took off 6 bases at V and 4 bases at J, with 7 bases between the two ends. CDR3 amino acids: CASSRDYEQYF. For the CDR3, the DNA is TGTGCCAGCAGCAGGGATTACGAGCAGTACTTC.

V is TRBV7-6 and J is TRBJ2-7; TRBD1 aligns across 8 bases. The CDR3 runs 15 residues. With V trimmed by 5 bases and J by 0 bases, 6 bases remained unmatched. Germline V gene sequence: CDR1 SGHVS, CDR2 FNYEAQ. The CDR3 is CASSQDRASSYEQYF. CDR3 sequence (DNA): TGTGCCAGCAGCCAGGACAGGGCTAGCTCCTACGAGCAGTACTTC.

The chain uses TRBV6-6 and TRBJ2-3; 8 bases fit TRBD2. V dropped 10 bases and J dropped 0; count of bases not matched to a gene: 6. Per germline, CDR1 MNHNY and CDR2 SVGAGI (reference sequence). CDR3 length: 14 amino acids. The DNA of the CDR3 is TGTGCCACTACCGGGGGGGTTAGCACAGATACGCAGTATTTT. Amino acid sequence: CATTGGVSTDTQYF.

This rearrangement joins TRBV7-3 to TRBJ1-1, with D possibly being TRBD1 (6 bases). Germline lookup yields CDR1 SGHTA and CDR2 FQGTGA. The CDR3 has 12 amino acids. Deletions cut 5 bases from V and 4 bases from J, with 8 bases between. The CDR3 reads CASSEGGTEAFF. In DNA form, the CDR3 reads TGTGCCAGCAGCGAAGGGGGCACTGAAGCTTTCTTT.

The gene calls are TRBV4-3 and TRBJ2-7, with D unclear. V lost 0 bases, J lost 5 bases, and 11 bases lay in between. CDR1 is LGHNA and CDR2 is YSLEER in the germline V gene. The CDR3 totals 14 residues. DNA for the CDR3: TGCGCCAGCAGCCAAGATACCCAGTCCCACGAGCAGTACTTC. This encodes CASSQDTQSHEQYF.

The genes are TRBV4-2 and TRBJ1-2; D uncertain. Germline loops: CDR1 LGHNA, CDR2 YNFKEQ. Trimming pared 0 bases from V and 3 bases from J, leaving 11 bases between. The CDR3 extends over 15 amino acids. The CDR3 reads CASSQDQREDYGYTF. For the CDR3, the DNA is TGTGCCAGCAGCCAAGATCAGCGGGAGGACTATGGCTACACCTTC.

The chain is built from TRBV30 and TRBJ2-4; D is possibly TRBD2 (6 bases). The V and J ends lost 0 bases and 6 bases respectively, with 6 bases between them. The CDR3 covers 12 residues. Germline values: CDR1 GTSNPN, CDR2 SVGIG (reference sequence). CDR3 in DNA: TGTGCCTGGAGTGTGGGGGGAAACATTCAGTACTTC. This encodes CAWSVGGNIQYF.

The chain uses TRBV9 and TRBJ2-5; TRBD2 matches 12 bases. The J segment lost 5 bases and the V segment lost 6 bases, leaving 8 bases of the junction unmatched. Germline-derived CDR1 and CDR2 are SGDLS and YYNGEE. This CDR3 comprises 15 residues. The CDR3 region is CASTLQGLAGETQYF. The DNA of the CDR3 is TGTGCCAGCACGCTCCAAGGACTAGCGGGGGAGACCCAGTACTTC.

The chain links TRBV30 to TRBJ2-3, with 11 bases matching TRBD2. In germline, CDR1 is GTSNPN, CDR2 SVGIG (reference sequence). The CDR3 spans 15 residues. Losses at the gene ends were 4 bases for V and 4 bases for J; bases not matched to a gene: 7. CDR3 nucleotide sequence: TGTGCCTGGACTATAGCGGGAGGGCCTTCAGATACGCAGTATTTT. This sequence encodes CAWTIAGGPSDTQYF. The whole variable domain, remainder taken from reference TRBV30 and TRBJ2-3, is SQTIHQWPATLVQPVGSPLSLECTVEGTSNPNLYWYRQAAGRGLQLLFYSVGIGQISSEVPQNLSASRPQDRQFILSSKKLLLSDSGFYLCAWTIAGGPSDTQYFGPGTRLTVL.

The chain is built from TRBV4-3 and TRBJ2-5; D is perhaps TRBD1 (5 bases). Germline V gene data show CDR1 as LGHNA and CDR2 as YSLEER. The germline V and J ends were trimmed by 4 bases and 4 bases, with 10 bases remaining between them. The CDR3 runs 13 residues. The chain's CDR3 is CASSLGQGETQYF. The CDR3 bases are TGCGCCAGCAGCCTCGGACAAGGAGAGACCCAGTACTTC.